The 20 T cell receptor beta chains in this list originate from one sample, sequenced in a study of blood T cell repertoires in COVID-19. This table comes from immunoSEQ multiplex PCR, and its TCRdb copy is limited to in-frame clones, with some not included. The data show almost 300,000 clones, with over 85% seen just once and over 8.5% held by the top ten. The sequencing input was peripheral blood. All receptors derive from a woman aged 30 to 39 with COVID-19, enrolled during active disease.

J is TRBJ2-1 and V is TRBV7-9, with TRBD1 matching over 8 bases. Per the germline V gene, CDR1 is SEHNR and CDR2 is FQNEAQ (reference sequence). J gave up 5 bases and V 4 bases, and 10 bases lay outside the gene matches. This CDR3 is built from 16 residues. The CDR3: CASSYPPGQENNEQFF. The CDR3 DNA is TGTGCCAGCAGCTACCCTCCGGGACAGGAGAACAATGAGCAGTTCTTC.

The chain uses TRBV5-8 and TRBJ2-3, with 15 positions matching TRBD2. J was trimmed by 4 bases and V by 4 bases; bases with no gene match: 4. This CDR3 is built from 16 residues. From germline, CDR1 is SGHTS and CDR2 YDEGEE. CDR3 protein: CASSPGLAGGADTQYF. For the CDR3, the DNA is TGTGCCAGCAGCCCGGGACTAGCGGGGGGCGCAGATACGCAGTATTTT.

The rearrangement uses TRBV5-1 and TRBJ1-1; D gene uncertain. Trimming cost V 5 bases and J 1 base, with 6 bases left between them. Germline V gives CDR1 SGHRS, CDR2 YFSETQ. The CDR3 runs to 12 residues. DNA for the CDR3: TGCGCCAGCAGGCCGGGGAACACTGAAGCTTTCTTT. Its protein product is CASRPGNTEAFF.

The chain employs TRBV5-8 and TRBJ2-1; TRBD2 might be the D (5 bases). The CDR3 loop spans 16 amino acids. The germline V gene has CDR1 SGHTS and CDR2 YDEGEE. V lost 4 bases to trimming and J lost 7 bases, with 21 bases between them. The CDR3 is CASSLLIGTRGNEQFF. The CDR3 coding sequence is TGTGCCAGCAGCCTCCTAATTGGTACCCGGGGAAATGAGCAGTTCTTC.

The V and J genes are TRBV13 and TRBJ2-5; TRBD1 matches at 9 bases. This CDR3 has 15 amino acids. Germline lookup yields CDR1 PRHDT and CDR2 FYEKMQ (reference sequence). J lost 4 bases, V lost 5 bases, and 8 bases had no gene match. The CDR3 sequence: CASSTTTGGGETQYF. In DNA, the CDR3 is TGTGCCAGCAGCACAACCACAGGGGGCGGAGAGACCCAGTACTTC.

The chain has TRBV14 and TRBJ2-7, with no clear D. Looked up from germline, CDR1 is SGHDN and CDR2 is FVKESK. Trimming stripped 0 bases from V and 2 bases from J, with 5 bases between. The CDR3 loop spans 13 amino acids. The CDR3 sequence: CASSQEAAYEQYF. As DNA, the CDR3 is TGTGCCAGCAGCCAAGAGGCAGCCTACGAGCAGTACTTC.

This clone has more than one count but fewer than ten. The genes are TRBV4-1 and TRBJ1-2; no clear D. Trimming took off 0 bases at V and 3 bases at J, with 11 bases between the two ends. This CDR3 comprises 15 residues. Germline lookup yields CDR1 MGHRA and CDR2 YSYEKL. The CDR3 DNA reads TGCGCCAGCAGCCAAGATCAGGTCCCCTACTATGGCTACACCTTC. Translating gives CASSQDQVPYYGYTF.

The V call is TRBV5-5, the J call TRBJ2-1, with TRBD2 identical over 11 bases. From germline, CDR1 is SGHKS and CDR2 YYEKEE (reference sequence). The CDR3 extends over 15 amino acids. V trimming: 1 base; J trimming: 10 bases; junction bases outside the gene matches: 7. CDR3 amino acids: CASSLTSGGSGEQFF. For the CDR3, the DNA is TGTGCCAGCAGCTTGACTAGCGGGGGATCGGGGGAGCAGTTCTTC.

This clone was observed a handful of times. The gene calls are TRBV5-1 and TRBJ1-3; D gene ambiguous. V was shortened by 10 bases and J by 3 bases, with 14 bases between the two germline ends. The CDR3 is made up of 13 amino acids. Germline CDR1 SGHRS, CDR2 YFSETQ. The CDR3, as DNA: TGCGCCCCCGGAGCCCCGTATGGAAACACCATATATTTT. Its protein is CAPGAPYGNTIYF.

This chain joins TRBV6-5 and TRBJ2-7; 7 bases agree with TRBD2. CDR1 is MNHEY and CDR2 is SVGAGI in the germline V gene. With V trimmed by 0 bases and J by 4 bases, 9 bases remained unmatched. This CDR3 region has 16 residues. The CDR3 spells CASSYSRLAAGYEQYF. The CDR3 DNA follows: TGTGCCAGCAGTTACTCGAGGCTAGCGGCTGGGTACGAGCAGTACTTC.

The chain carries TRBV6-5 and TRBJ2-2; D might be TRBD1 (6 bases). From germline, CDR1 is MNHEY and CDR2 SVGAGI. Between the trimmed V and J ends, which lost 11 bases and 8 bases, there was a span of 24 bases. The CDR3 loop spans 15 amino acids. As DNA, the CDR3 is TGTGCCGGGGCCGCATGGCAGGGGCGGTTTGGGGAGCTGTTTTTT. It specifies CAGAAWQGRFGELFF.

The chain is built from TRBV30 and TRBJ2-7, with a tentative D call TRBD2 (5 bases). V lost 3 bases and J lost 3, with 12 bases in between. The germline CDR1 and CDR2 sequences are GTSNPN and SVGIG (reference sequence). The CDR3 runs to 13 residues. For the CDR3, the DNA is TGTGCCTGGAGCGAGGGTTCCGGCTACGAGCAGTACTTC. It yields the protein CAWSEGSGYEQYF. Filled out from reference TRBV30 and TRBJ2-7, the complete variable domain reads SQTIHQWPATLVQPVGSPLSLECTVEGTSNPNLYWYRQAAGRGLQLLFYSVGIGQISSEVPQNLSASRPQDRQFILSSKKLLLSDSGFYLCAWSEGSGYEQYFGPGTRLTVT.

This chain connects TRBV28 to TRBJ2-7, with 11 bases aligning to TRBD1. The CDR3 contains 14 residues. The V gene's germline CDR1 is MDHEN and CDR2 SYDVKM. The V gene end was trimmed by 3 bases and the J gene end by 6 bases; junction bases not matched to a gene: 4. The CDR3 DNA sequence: TGTGCCAGCAGTTTCACCGGGACAGGGGGCGAGCAGTACTTC. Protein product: CASSFTGTGGEQYF.

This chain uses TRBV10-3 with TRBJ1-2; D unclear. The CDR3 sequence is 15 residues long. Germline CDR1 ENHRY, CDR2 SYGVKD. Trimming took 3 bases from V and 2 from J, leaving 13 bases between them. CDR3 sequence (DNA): TGTGCCATCAGTGACTCTAATCCCCCAAACTATGGCTACACCTTC. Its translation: CAISDSNPPNYGYTF.

The CDR3 coding sequence is TGTGCCAGTACCCAGAGGGGGACCTCCTATAATTCACCCCTCCACTTT. Translating it yields CASTQRGTSYNSPLHF. The chain couples TRBV19 to TRBJ1-6; possibly TRBD1 for D (6 bases). The V end lost 7 bases, the J end lost 0 bases, and 13 bases lay between the germline ends. Germline V gives CDR1 LNHDA, CDR2 SQIVND (reference sequence). This CDR3 spans 16 amino acids. The complete variable domain, with remaining parts taken from reference TRBV19 and TRBJ1-6, reads DGGITQSPKYLFRKEGQNVTLSCEQNLNHDAMYWYRQDPGQGLRLIYYSQIVNDFQKGDIAEGYSVSREKKESFPLTVTSAQKNPTAFYLCASTQRGTSYNSPLHFGNGTRLTVT.

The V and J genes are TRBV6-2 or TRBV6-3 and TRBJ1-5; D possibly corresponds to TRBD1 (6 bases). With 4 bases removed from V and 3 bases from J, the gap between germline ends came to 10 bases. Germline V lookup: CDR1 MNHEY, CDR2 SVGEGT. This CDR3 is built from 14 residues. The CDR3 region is CASSWTVPNQPQHF. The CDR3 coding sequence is TGTGCCAGCAGTTGGACAGTTCCCAATCAGCCCCAGCATTTT.

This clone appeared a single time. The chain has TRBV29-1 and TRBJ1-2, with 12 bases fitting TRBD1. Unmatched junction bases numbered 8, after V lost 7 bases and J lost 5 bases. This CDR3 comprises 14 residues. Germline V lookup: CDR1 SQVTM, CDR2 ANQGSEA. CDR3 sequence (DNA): TGCAGCGCCGGGACAGGGGGCGCAGGGTATGGCTACACCTTC. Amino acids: CSAGTGGAGYGYTF.

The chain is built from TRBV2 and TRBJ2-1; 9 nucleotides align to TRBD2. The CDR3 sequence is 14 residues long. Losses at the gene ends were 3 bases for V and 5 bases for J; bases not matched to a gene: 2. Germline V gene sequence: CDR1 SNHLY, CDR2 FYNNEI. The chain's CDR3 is CASSDSGGNNEQFF. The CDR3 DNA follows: TGTGCCAGCAGTGATAGCGGGGGAAACAATGAGCAGTTCTTC.

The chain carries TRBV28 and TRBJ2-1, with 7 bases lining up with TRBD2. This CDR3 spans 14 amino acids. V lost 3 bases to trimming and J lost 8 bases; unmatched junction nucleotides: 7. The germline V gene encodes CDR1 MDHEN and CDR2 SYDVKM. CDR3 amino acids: CASSFLGEGYEQFF. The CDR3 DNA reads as TGTGCCAGCAGTTTTTTGGGGGAGGGCTATGAGCAGTTCTTC.

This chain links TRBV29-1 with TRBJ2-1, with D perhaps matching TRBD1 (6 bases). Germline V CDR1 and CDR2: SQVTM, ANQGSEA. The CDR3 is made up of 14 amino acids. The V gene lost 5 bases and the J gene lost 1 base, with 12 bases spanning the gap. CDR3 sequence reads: CSVTTDRSYNEQFF. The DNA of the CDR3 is TGCAGCGTTACCACCGACAGGTCCTACAATGAGCAGTTCTTC.